The 16 T cell receptor beta chains given below trace back to one sample, sequenced in a study of post-analysis software for immune sequencing data. Study-wide findings and caveats: The study found TRBV5-6, TRBV5-1 and TRBV20-1 among several TRBV segments more frequent in patients than controls.

Presence of unique molecular identifiers characterized the TCR beta cDNA libraries. Each CDR3 protein gets one entry after TCRdb re-called the PCR reads with MiXCR. The sample has roughly 870,000 distinct CDR3 sequences; about 53% are singletons. For these TCRs, the target antigens are not known. The sample consisted of blood. The receptor set was obtained from a girl aged 5-17 years with multiple sclerosis.

V gene TRBV11-2 combines with J gene TRBJ2-1; no clear D. V dropped 4 bases and J dropped 7 bases, with 14 bases sitting between them. The CDR3 contains 14 residues. Germline V lookup: CDR1 SGHAT, CDR2 FQNNGV. The CDR3 sequence: CASSSRAWGNEQFF. In DNA form, the CDR3 reads TGTGCCAGCAGCTCACGCGCGTGGGGAAATGAGCAGTTCTTC. Using reference TRBV11-2 and TRBJ2-1 for the parts outside the CDR3, the full variable domain is EAGVAQSPRYKIIEKRQSVAFWCNPISGHATLYWYQQILGQGPKLLIQFQNNGVVDDSQLPKDRFSAERLKGVDSTLKIQPAKLEDSAVYLCASSSRAWGNEQFFGPGTRLTVL.

This sequence joins TRBV3-1 and TRBJ2-7, with 7 positions matching TRBD2. The ends lost 4 bases at V and 0 bases at J; junction bases unmatched: 6. The CDR3 loop spans 15 amino acids. Per the germline V gene, CDR1 is LGHDT and CDR2 is YNNKEL (reference sequence). CDR3 in amino acids: CASSRLGGSSYEQYF. CDR3 in DNA: TGTGCCAGCAGCCGCCTAGGCGGGAGCTCCTACGAGCAGTACTTC.

This clonotype was counted a few times. The gene calls are TRBV5-1 and TRBJ2-1; D perhaps matches TRBD2 (5 bases). The CDR3 length is 14 residues. The germline V gene has CDR1 SGHRS and CDR2 YFSETQ. V lost 4 bases to trimming and J lost 9 bases, with 17 bases between them. In DNA, the CDR3 is TGCGCCAGCAGCCTCTTGGACGGTCGGGGTGAGCAGTTCTTC. This encodes CASSLLDGRGEQFF.

This sequence joins TRBV7-9 and TRBJ2-1, with 10 bases that match TRBD1. CDR3 length: 14 residues. Per germline, CDR1 SEHNR and CDR2 FQNEAQ (reference sequence). V lost 10 bases and J lost 10; bases outside the gene matches: 13. CDR3 region: CATSGTGVLMEQFF. The CDR3 region has the DNA TGTGCCACGTCCGGGACAGGGGTCCTCATGGAGCAGTTCTTC.

This sequence joins TRBV2 and TRBJ1-2; 8 bases map to TRBD1. This CDR3 has 15 residues. J lost 1 base, V lost 8 bases, and 9 bases had no gene match. Germline V gene sequence: CDR1 SNHLY, CDR2 FYNNEI. The CDR3 is CASGPGQGRNYGYTF. The DNA for the CDR3 is TGTGCCAGCGGCCCTGGACAGGGCCGTAACTATGGCTACACCTTC.

This chain links TRBV3-1 with TRBJ2-7; D is unclear. CDR1 LGHDT and CDR2 YNNKEL come from the germline V gene (reference sequence). The V gene lost 1 base and the J gene lost 2 bases, with 6 bases spanning the gap. This CDR3 region has 13 residues. Written as DNA, the CDR3 is TGTGCCAGCAGCCAAGCCCCAACCTACGAGCAGTACTTC. Residues: CASSQAPTYEQYF.

This clonotype was observed a handful of times. The chain links TRBV21-1 to TRBJ2-5; the DNA was not compared with TRBD1, the D call given in the table. TRBV21-1 is a recognized pseudogene. The CDR3 runs to 15 residues. Here the CDR3 DNA reads TGTGCCAGCAGCTTTCCGGGACACATCCAAGAGACCCAGTACTTC. As protein: CASSFPGHIQETQYF.

The chain recombines TRBV29-1 with TRBJ2-5, with TRBD1 as a possible D gene (6 bases). The J call could be wrong; TRBJ2-7 is a better fit for the DNA end. Germline CDR1 and CDR2: SQVTM and ANQGSEA. This CDR3 spans 12 amino acids. The CDR3 spells CSVGDINYEQYF. The CDR3 nucleotides read TGCAGCGTTGGGGACATAAATTACGAGCAGTACTTC.

The chain couples TRBV20-1 to TRBJ1-1; 8 bases fit TRBD1. Per germline, CDR1 DFQATT and CDR2 SNEGSKA (reference sequence). Unmatched junction bases numbered 8, after V lost 6 bases and J lost 8 bases. The CDR3 spans 12 residues. Here the CDR3 DNA reads TGCAGTGCAAACCAGGGGGCTCGAGAAGCTTTCTTT. It codes for CSANQGAREAFF.

This clonotype was recorded a few times. V is TRBV20-1 and J is TRBJ2-7, with D perhaps assigned TRBD1 or TRBD2 (5 bases each). Germline V gene lookup returns CDR1 DFQATT and CDR2 SNEGSKA (reference sequence). The V gene lost 3 bases and the J gene lost 3 bases, with 12 bases spanning the gap. The CDR3 is made up of 13 amino acids. The DNA of the CDR3 is TGCAGTGCTAGTACCGGGGCCTTCTACGAGCAGTACTTC. Its protein product is CSASTGAFYEQYF.

The chain has TRBV4-2 and TRBJ2-7, with TRBD2 matching 10 bases. V was pared by 0 bases and J by 3 bases, with 5 bases of the junction left unmatched. This CDR3 is built from 16 residues. Germline V gene data show CDR1 as LGHNA and CDR2 as YNFKEQ. CDR3 in DNA: TGTGCCAGCAGCCAAGATTGCACTAGCGGGGACTACGAGCAGTACTTC. Amino acid sequence: CASSQDCTSGDYEQYF.

V is TRBV27 and J is TRBJ2-7; a possible D gene is TRBD1 (5 bases). The CDR3 sequence is 14 residues long. V was shortened by 11 bases and J by 1 base, with 18 bases between the two germline ends. Germline CDR1 and CDR2: MNHEY and SMNVEV (reference sequence). CDR3 in amino acids: CAARSQGESYEQYF. The CDR3 DNA sequence: TGTGCCGCCCGTAGCCAGGGTGAGTCCTACGAGCAGTACTTC.

The chain combines TRBV12-3 or TRBV12-4 with TRBJ1-2; TRBD1 matches 7 bases. The CDR3 runs to 14 residues. The V gene end was trimmed by 4 bases and the J gene end by 4 bases; junction bases not matched to a gene: 6. The CDR3 spells CASSSRQGIYGYTF. DNA for the CDR3: TGTGCCAGCAGTTCCCGACAGGGAATCTATGGCTACACCTTC.

This CDR3 is CATSPGAGGPSYEQYF. CDR3 DNA sequence: TGTGCCACCTCCCCCGGAGCGGGAGGGCCGTCCTACGAGCAGTACTTC. This chain connects TRBV7-9 to TRBJ2-7; TRBD2 agrees at 10 bases. The trim removed 10 bases at V and 1 base at J, leaving 13 bases unmatched. Germline CDR1 and CDR2: SEHNR and FQNEAQ (reference sequence). There are 16 residues in the CDR3.

This clonotype was seen a few times. This chain uses TRBV29-1 with TRBJ2-3, with 7 positions matching TRBD1. J lost 1 base, V lost 5 bases, and 15 bases had no gene match. This CDR3 has 17 amino acids. Germline CDR1 and CDR2: SQVTM and ANQGSEA. This CDR3 is CSVSRDRARLGTDTQYF. CDR3 DNA: TGCAGCGTTTCCCGAGACAGGGCAAGGTTGGGCACAGATACGCAGTATTTT.

The chain couples TRBV10-2 to TRBJ2-7; TRBD2 aligns across 8 bases. The CDR3 loop spans 15 amino acids. The germline V gene has CDR1 WSHSY and CDR2 SAAADI. Losses at the gene ends were 9 bases for V and 3 bases for J; bases not matched to a gene: 13. CDR3 DNA: TGCGCCAGTAGATTAGGAGCGGGAGAAGGCTACGAGCAGTACTTC. The encoded protein is CASRLGAGEGYEQYF.